Many counts were recorded for the clone carrying this TCR beta chain. The antigen is undetermined. The sample is drawn from a study of T-cell reconstitution after alpha-beta-depleted transplantation in children. Trimming at V came to 4 bases and at J to 6 bases, leaving 2 bases not matched to a gene. The CDR3 contains 14 residues. The germline V gene encodes CDR1 LGHDT and CDR2 YNNKEL (reference sequence). General observations from the study: Surviving recipient T cells and thymic progenitors underlay high day-60 TCRbeta diversity in some patients. Approximately two months post-transplant, alpha-beta T cells reportedly originated from several hundred expanded graft clones. Fresh T-cell production supplied most of the T-cell counts and diversity seen one year after transplant.

Unique molecular identifiers were incorporated during preparation of the TCRbeta library. TCRdb independently ran MiXCR on the PCR reads; one entry per CDR3 protein. The top ten clones hold just under 5% of a sample with roughly 790,000 distinct CDR3 sequences, less than 20% of them seen once. The J gene is TRBJ2-7, the V gene TRBV3-1; 14 bases are a match to TRBD2. The specimen comprised PBMCs, mostly from graft donor cells, sampled 360 days after TCRalphabeta/CD19-depleted stem cell transplant. This clonotype was sampled from a male patient between 10 and 17 years old who had a stem cell transplant for acute lymphoblastic leukemia, so the T cells may come from the graft donor. The CDR3 DNA reads as TGTGCCAGCAGCCCCGGACTAGCGGGAGGCGAGCAGTACTTC. It translates to CASSPGLAGGEQYF.